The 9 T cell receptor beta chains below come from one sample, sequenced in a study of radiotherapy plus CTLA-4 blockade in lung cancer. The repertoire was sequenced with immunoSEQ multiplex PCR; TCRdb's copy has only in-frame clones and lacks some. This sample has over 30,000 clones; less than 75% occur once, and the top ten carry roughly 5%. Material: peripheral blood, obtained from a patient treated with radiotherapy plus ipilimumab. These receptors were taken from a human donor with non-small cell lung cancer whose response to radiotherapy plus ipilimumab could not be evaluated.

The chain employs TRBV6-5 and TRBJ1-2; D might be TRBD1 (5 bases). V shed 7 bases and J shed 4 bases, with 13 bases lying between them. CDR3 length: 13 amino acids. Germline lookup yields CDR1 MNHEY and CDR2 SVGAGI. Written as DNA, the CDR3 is TGTGCCAGCACTCCAGGGCCTTTCTATGGCTACACCTTC. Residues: CASTPGPFYGYTF.

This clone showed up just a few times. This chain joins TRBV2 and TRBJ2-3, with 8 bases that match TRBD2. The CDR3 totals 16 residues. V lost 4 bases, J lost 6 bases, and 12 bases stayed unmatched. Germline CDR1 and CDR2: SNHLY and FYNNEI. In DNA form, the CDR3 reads TGTGCCAGCAGTGGGTCGGGACTAGGAGGGGACGATACGCAGTATTTT. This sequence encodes CASSGSGLGGDDTQYF. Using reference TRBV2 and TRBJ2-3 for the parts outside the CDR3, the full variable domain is EPEVTQTPSHQVTQMGQEVILRCVPISNHLYFYWYRQILGQKVEFLVSFYNNEISEKSEIFDDQFSVERPDGSNFTLKIRSTKLEDSAMYFCASSGSGLGGDDTQYFGPGTRLTVL.

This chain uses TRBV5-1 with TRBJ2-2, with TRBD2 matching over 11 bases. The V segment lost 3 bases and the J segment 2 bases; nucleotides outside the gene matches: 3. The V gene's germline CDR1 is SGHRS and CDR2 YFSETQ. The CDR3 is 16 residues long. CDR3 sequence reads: CASSSGLAGNTGELFF. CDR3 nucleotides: TGCGCCAGCAGCTCCGGACTAGCGGGCAACACCGGGGAGCTGTTTTTT.

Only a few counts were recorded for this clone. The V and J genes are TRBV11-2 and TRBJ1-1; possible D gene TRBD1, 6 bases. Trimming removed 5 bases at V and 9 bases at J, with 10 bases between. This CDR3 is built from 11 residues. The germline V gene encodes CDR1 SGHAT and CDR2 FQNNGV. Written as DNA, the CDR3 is TGTGCCAGCAGCCAAGGACAGAAAGCTTTCTTT. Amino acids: CASSQGQKAFF.

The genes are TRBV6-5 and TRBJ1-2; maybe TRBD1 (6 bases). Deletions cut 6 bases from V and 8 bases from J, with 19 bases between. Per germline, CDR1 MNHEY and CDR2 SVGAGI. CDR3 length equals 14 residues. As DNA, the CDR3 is TGTGCCAGCAGACAACCCAGGGAAGGGGGAGGCTACACCTTC. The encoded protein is CASRQPREGGGYTF.

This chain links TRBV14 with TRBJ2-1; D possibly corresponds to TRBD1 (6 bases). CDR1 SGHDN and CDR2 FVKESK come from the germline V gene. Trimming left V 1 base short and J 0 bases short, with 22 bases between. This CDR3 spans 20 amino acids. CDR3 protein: CASSQVLGAGQGSSYNEQFF. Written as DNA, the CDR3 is TGTGCCAGCAGCCAAGTTTTGGGGGCTGGGCAGGGGAGCTCCTACAATGAGCAGTTCTTC. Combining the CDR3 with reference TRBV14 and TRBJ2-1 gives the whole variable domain EAGVTQFPSHSVIEKGQTVTLRCDPISGHDNLYWYRRVMGKEIKFLLHFVKESKQDESGMPNNRFLAERTGGTYSTLKVQPAELEDSGVYFCASSQVLGAGQGSSYNEQFFGPGTRLTVL.

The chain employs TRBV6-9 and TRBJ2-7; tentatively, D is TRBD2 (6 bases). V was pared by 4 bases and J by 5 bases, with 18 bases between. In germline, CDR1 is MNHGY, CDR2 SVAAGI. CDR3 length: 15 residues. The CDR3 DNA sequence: TGTGCCAGCAGTTTTTTCGGGGAGCGGAGGGACGAGCAGTACTTC. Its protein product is CASSFFGERRDEQYF.

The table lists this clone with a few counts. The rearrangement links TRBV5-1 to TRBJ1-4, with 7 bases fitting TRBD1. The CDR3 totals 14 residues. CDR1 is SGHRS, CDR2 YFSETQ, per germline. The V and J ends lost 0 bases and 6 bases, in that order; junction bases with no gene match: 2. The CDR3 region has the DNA TGCGCCAGCAGCTTGGCCACAGGGGATGAAAAACTGTTTTTT. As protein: CASSLATGDEKLFF.

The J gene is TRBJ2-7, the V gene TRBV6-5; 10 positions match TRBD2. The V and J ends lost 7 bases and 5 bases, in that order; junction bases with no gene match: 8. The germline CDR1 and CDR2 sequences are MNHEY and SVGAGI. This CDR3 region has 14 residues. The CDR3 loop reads CASKKTLAGDEQYF. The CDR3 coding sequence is TGTGCCAGCAAAAAAACCCTAGCGGGAGACGAGCAGTACTTC.